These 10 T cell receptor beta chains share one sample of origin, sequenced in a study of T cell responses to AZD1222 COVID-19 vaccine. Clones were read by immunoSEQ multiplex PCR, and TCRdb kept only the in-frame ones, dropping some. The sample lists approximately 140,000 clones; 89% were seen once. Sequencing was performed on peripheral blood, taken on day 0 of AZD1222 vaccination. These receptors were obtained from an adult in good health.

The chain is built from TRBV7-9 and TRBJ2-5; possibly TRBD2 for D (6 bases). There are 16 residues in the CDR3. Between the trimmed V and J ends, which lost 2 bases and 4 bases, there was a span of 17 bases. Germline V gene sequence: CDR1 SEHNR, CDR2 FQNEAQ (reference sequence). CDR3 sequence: CASSLPDLGGTETQYF. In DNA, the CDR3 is TGTGCCAGCAGCTTACCCGACTTGGGGGGAACAGAGACCCAGTACTTC.

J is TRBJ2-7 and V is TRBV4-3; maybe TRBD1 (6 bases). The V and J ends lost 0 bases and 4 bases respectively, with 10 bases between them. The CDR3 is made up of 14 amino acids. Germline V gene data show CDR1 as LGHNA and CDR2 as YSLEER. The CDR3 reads CASSQDRTAYEQYF. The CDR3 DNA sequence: TGCGCCAGCAGCCAAGATAGGACAGCATACGAGCAGTACTTC.

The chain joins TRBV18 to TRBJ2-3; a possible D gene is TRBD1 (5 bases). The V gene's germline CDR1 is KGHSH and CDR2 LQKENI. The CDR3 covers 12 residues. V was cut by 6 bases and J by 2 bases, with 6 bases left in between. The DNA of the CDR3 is TGTGCCAGCTCGGACACCACAGATACGCAGTATTTT. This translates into CASSDTTDTQYF.

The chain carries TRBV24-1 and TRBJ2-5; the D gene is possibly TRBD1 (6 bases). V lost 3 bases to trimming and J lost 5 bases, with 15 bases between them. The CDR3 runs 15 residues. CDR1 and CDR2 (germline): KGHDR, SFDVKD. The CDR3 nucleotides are TGTGCCACCAGTGATCAACAGGGTAGTGGGGAGACCCAGTACTTC. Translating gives CATSDQQGSGETQYF.

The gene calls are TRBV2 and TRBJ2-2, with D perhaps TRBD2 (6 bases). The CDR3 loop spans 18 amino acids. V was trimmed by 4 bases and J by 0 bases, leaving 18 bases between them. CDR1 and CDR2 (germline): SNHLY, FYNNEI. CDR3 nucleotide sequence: TGTGCCAGCAGTGCGACTAGATTTGGTATTTCGAACACCGGGGAGCTGTTTTTT. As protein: CASSATRFGISNTGELFF.

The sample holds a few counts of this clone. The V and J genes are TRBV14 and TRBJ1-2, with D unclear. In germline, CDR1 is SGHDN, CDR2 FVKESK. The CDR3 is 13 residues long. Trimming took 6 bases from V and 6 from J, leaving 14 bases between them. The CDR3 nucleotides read TGTGCCAGCAGTCGGAGCGGGGAACATGGCTACACCTTC. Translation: CASSRSGEHGYTF.

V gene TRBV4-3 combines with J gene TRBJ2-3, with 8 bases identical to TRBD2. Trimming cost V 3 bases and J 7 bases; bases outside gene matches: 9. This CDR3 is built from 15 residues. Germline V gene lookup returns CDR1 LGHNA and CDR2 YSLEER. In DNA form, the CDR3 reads TGCGCCAGCAGCCAGGGGGTAGCGGGAACGCATACGCAGTATTTT. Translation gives CASSQGVAGTHTQYF.

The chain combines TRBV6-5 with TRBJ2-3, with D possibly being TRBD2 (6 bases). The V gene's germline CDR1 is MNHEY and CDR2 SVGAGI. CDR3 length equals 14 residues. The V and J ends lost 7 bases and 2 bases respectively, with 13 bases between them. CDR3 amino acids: CASTGVVYTDTQYF. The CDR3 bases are TGTGCCAGCACGGGAGTCGTATACACAGATACGCAGTATTTT.

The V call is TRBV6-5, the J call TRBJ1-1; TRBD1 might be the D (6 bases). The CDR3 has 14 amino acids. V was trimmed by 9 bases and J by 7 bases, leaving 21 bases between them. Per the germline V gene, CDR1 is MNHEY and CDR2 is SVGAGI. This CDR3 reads CARRGGRLYDEAFF. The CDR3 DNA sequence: TGTGCCAGAAGGGGGGGACGTTTATACGATGAAGCTTTCTTT.

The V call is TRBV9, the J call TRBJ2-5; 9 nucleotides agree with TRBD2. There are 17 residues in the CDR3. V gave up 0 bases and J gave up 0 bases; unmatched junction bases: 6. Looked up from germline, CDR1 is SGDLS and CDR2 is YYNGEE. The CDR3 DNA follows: TGTGCCAGCAGCGTAGGGGGGCTAGCGGGAAACCAAGAGACCCAGTACTTC. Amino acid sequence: CASSVGGLAGNQETQYF.